The present T cell receptor beta chain was sequenced within a study of neoadjuvant anti-PD-1 for oral cavity cancer (dated by TCRdb to the early 2020s). Broadly, across the study: Three to four biweekly doses of nivolumab at 3 mg/kg were mostly administered to patients before curative-intent surgical resection. Patients who did not progress were given a fourth nivolumab dose at about day 43 and had definitive surgical resection on days 50-56. An approximately 31% response rate was observed in the parent correlative cohort, in which around 13 patients were included. Under RECIST 1.1, patients with complete response, partial response or stable disease were classed as responders, and patients with progression were classed as non-responders. Summary of the overall study and its limitations: Higher pretreatment blood TCRbeta clonality and lower post-treatment tumor TCRbeta clonality were correlated with higher pretreatment blood Treg/Th17 ratios. After neoadjuvant nivolumab, T cell clonality (Gini index) in PBMCs was significantly higher in non-responders than in responders. Only a few patients per response group were included in the TCR analyses, and the authors called for validation in larger cohorts.

The V and J ends are trimmed by 2 bases and 4 bases, leaving 6 bases between them. Measured from the cysteine to the phenylalanine, the CDR3 is 12 residues long. Only the CDR3 region is kept as DNA, spanning 36 bases read in frame from base 1. CDR1 and CDR2, per the germline V gene, are MNHNS and SASEGT. For deep sequencing, PBMC libraries mostly used approximately 0.45 ug of input genomic DNA, with six replicates for each sample. TCRbeta libraries were prepared with the immunoSEQ hsTCRbeta kit according to the manufacturer's instructions. The finished libraries were brought together in one pool at approximately 3.1 nM, which was then read using an Illumina NovaSeq 6000 S4 flow cell. The paper's processing steps were these. The immunoSEQ Analyzer was used for raw data preprocessing and quality control. The analysis was restricted to productive rearrangements, with each unique CDR3 amino acid sequence defining a clonotype. Using the R package tcR, the researchers computed the Gini-Simpson index as their estimate of repertoire clonality. Student's t test was used to compare Gini indices, and Pearson correlation was used to assess associations with tumor size change. TCRdb took this table from immuneACCESS and kept in-frame rearrangements with V and J called. Such tables lack part of the clones; where checked against another copy, unresolved V genes explain under half of the gap, and the rest is unexplained. V and J calls and clone size are given by that table; D and trimming were obtained from the DNA. Counted in this sample were 65,000 to 95,000 clones; roughly four fifths of them appeared once. Around 3.2% of the sample comes from the top ten.

The time point tag for this specimen amounts to: before neoadjuvant nivolumab. None of the patients had received prior systemic or radiation treatment, and all were newly diagnosed with stage II-IVA oral cavity squamous cell carcinoma. The cohort was composed of patients with HPV-negative, locally advanced oral cavity squamous cell carcinoma. Peripheral blood mononuclear cells were analyzed directly, without maintenance or expansion in culture. The samples were obtained from a longitudinal correlative study of a single-arm phase II trial testing neoadjuvant nivolumab in oral cavity squamous cell carcinoma. Subject-matched pre- and post-treatment PBMCs and tumors from three responders and three non-responders were subjected to genomic DNA-based TCRbeta sequencing. Peripheral blood mononuclear cells were collected before nivolumab treatment and were collected again after treatment, at the time of surgery. Genomic DNA was isolated from PBMCs using the Maxwell RSC DNA from Cells kit.

On this clone: The antigen it recognizes is unknown. Base qualities are not recorded, but no much larger clone differs from it by a single base.

In this chain, TRBV6-1 is recombined with TRBJ2-7; matching of 6 bases hints at TRBD1 as the D gene. The clonotype was recovered from a person aged 35 to 85 with oral cavity squamous cell carcinoma. This sample comprised PBMCs, obtained before nivolumab (anti-PD-1) treatment. In nucleotide form, the sequence is TGTGCCAGCAGTGAAAGGGGGTACGAGCAGTACTTC. Its product reads: CASSERGYEQYF.